These 5 T cell receptor beta chains originate from one sample sequenced in a study of shared clonotypes between healthy human individuals. Only in-frame clones appear in the TCRdb table, and some are missing; sequencing was by immunoSEQ multiplex PCR. The sample consists of approximately 100,000 clones, around 68% of them appearing once. What was sequenced was memory CD8+ T cells sorted from blood. Subset indicated: CD45RO+ cells pooled with CCR7-negative TemRA cells. The receptors were sampled from a woman between 25 and 40 years old in good health.

The V gene is TRBV6-6, the J gene TRBJ2-1; D perhaps matches TRBD2 (5 bases). The germline gives CDR1 MNHNY, CDR2 SVGAGI (reference sequence). V was cut by 2 bases and J by 9 bases, with 11 bases left in between. There are 13 residues in the CDR3. CDR3 DNA: TGTGCCAGCAGTTACGGAGGACTTAGTGAGCAGTTCTTC. Translating it yields CASSYGGLSEQFF.

This clone appeared a few times. The gene calls are TRBV19 and TRBJ1-1; TRBD1 might be the D (6 bases). The V and J ends lost 7 bases and 3 bases respectively, with 15 bases between them. Germline V gene data show CDR1 as LNHDA and CDR2 as SQIVND (reference sequence). The CDR3 totals 14 residues. The CDR3 DNA follows: TGTGCCAGTACCCTATGGCGGGGGCACACTGAAGCTTTCTTT. Protein: CASTLWRGHTEAFF.

There are a few counts of this clone. CDR3 residues: CASSLGLHYEQYF. The DNA for the CDR3 is TGTGCCAGCAGCTTAGGTCTGCACTACGAGCAGTACTTC. The V call is TRBV7-9, the J call TRBJ2-7; D unclear. V lost 1 base to trimming and J lost 3 bases, with 7 bases between them. The CDR3 length is 13 residues. Germline-derived CDR1 and CDR2 are SEHNR and FQNEAQ (reference sequence).

The genes are TRBV7-3 and TRBJ1-5; D might be TRBD1 (6 bases). Trimming took 1 base from V and 1 from J, leaving 29 bases between them. Looked up from germline, CDR1 is SGHTA and CDR2 is FQGTGA. The CDR3 runs to 22 residues. The CDR3 nucleotides read TGTGCCAGCAGCTTAATGGGCGGCGGGGGGACATTACGGGTTCCGAGCAATCAGCCCCAGCATTTT. This codes for CASSLMGGGGTLRVPSNQPQHF.

There are many counts of this clone. The chain links TRBV6-6 to TRBJ2-1, with 9 bases fitting TRBD2. Losses at the gene ends were 7 bases for V and 8 bases for J; bases not matched to a gene: 15. The CDR3 extends over 16 amino acids. CDR1 and CDR2 from the germline V gene are MNHNY and SVGAGI (reference sequence). CDR3 in amino acids: CASTLNRIAGADEQFF. The CDR3 coding sequence is TGTGCCAGCACCTTAAACAGAATAGCGGGAGCCGATGAGCAGTTCTTC.